This T cell receptor beta chain was captured by sequencing in a study of CD8+CD57+ T cells in acquired aplastic anemia. The table lists this clonotype with a few counts. CDR3 and TCR beta VDJ profiling relied on a genomic DNA template. TCRdb called the reads again in MiXCR, with one record for every CDR3 protein. The table lists about 160,000 distinct CDR3 sequences, around 45% of them singletons, with 0.8% to 1.1% in the top ten. The sample was sorted CD4+, CD8+, or CD8+CD57+ T cells (not recorded which) from PBMCs. The receptor comes from a human donor in good health.

The CDR3 is CASSLGLGKLAGELFF. The CDR3 nucleotides are TGTGCCAGCAGCTTGGGACTCGGGAAGCTCGCCGGGGAGCTGTTTTTT. The chain joins TRBV11-1 to TRBJ2-2; D may be TRBD2 (6 bases). The CDR3 covers 16 residues. Deletions cut 3 bases from V and 6 bases from J, with 17 bases between. Germline V CDR1 and CDR2: SGHAT, FQDESV (reference sequence).